Following are 5 T cell receptor beta chains from one sample sequenced in a study of early stage breast cancer tumors. Profiled with immunoSEQ multiplex PCR; TCRdb holds only in-frame clones, not every one. The sample lists some 30,000 clones, roughly 86% occurring once. The specimen was blood. Every receptor here comes from a person aged 45 to 60 with breast cancer.

The chain employs TRBV2 and TRBJ1-2; D may be TRBD1 (5 bases). The CDR3 length is 15 residues. Trimming shortened V by 4 bases and J by 4 bases, and 16 bases separated the two germline ends. CDR1 and CDR2 (germline): SNHLY, FYNNEI. The CDR3 protein is CASSGQGAQGYGYTF. The CDR3 coding sequence is TGTGCCAGCAGTGGGCAGGGCGCCCAAGGCTATGGCTACACCTTC.

This chain uses TRBV9 with TRBJ1-4; a possible D gene is TRBD1 (5 bases). Between the trimmed V and J ends, which lost 3 bases and 7 bases, there was a span of 13 bases. Germline V gene data show CDR1 as SGDLS and CDR2 as YYNGEE. The CDR3 is 14 residues long. CDR3 in amino acids: CASSEVGGGEKLFF. The CDR3 DNA reads TGTGCCAGCAGCGAGGTGGGGGGAGGTGAAAAACTGTTTTTT.

The rearrangement joins TRBV27 to TRBJ1-6, with 7 bases identical to TRBD1. The CDR3 consists of 17 residues. Unmatched junction bases numbered 9, after V lost 0 bases and J lost 7 bases. Per the germline V gene, CDR1 is MNHEY and CDR2 is SMNVEV (reference sequence). CDR3 coding DNA: TGTGCCAGCAGTTTATCCGCTCGGACAGGCTTCAATTCACCCCTCCACTTT. Encoded protein: CASSLSARTGFNSPLHF.

This clone was observed once. The V gene is TRBV9, the J gene TRBJ2-2; 8 bases are shared with TRBD1. Germline V gene data show CDR1 as SGDLS and CDR2 as YYNGEE. The CDR3 loop spans 14 amino acids. After removal of 3 bases from V and 9 bases from J, the junction contained 7 bases not matched to a gene. The CDR3 DNA follows: TGTGCCAGCAGCGCAGACAGGGGTAGCCGGGAGCTGTTTTTT. Amino acids: CASSADRGSRELFF.

V gene TRBV7-9 combines with J gene TRBJ1-4; possible D gene TRBD1, 5 bases. Trimming left V 0 bases short and J 8 bases short, with 13 bases between. Germline assignment: CDR1 SEHNR and CDR2 FQNEAQ (reference sequence). CDR3 length equals 15 residues. The CDR3 DNA reads TGTGCCAGCAGCTTAGCCTCCGGGGCTGAGGAAAAACTGTTTTTT. Translated: CASSLASGAEEKLFF.